Below, one T cell receptor (beta chain) is given with its context. The antigen is not known. TCRdb recomputed calls from the reads with MiXCR, one row per CDR3 protein. The sample lists about 62,000 distinct CDR3 sequences; over 50% were seen once. CDR3 length equals 14 residues. From germline, CDR1 is SSHAT and CDR2 FNYEAQ (reference sequence). J was trimmed by 8 bases and V by 4 bases; bases with no gene match: 5. The data stem from a study of type 1 regulatory T cells. At the level of the study: T-allo10 is an in vitro-generated, Tr1-enriched CD4 T cell product specific for alloantigen.

The study, taken as a whole, reports: Compared with non-type 1 regulatory T cells, type 1 regulatory T cells showed a more restricted TCR repertoire.

Input material: cultured non-Tr1 T cells, either the whole culture or a sorted T cell fraction (not recorded which). J is TRBJ2-1 and V is TRBV7-7; 10 bases map to TRBD2. This TCR derives from a human donor in good health. The chain's CDR3 is CASSSSGRVDEQFF. The CDR3 DNA follows: TGTGCCAGCAGCTCAAGCGGGAGGGTCGATGAGCAGTTCTTC. Full variable domain (missing parts from reference TRBV7-7 and TRBJ2-1): GAGVSQSPRYKVTKRGQDVTLRCDPISSHATLYWYQQALGQGPEFLTYFNYEAQPDKSGLPSDRFSAERPEGSISTLTIQRTEQRDSAMYRCASSSSGRVDEQFFGPGTRLTVL.